This T cell receptor (beta chain) was observed in a study of human T cells and chemical hapten exposure. Study information: Alopecia areata, totalis or universalis affected patients who were mostly female. Per-sample TCR yield variability stemmed mainly from small pooled library volume differences. General study results and limits: DPC sensitization left the count of TCRs above 1 in 1000 unchanged.

The time point denotes: patch test 2, 6 weeks after DPC sensitization. Treatment reported: therapeutic diphenylcyclopropenone sensitization with weekly scalp DPC. This clonotype was detected a few times. Its antigen remains unknown. Via MiXCR, TCRdb re-called the RACE reads, giving one row per CDR3 protein. The table shows about 140,000 distinct CDR3 sequences, with about an eighth occurring only once. The sequence was obtained from a woman between 50 and 59 years old with alopecia areata. Some clones in this sample may be carry-over from other donors' samples. The sample here was whole blood, taken in connection with sensitization to the hapten diphenylcyclopropenone (DPC).

The CDR3 is CSAHSGSDEQFF. CDR3 bases: TGCAGTGCTCATAGCGGGAGTGATGAGCAGTTCTTC. The genes are TRBV20-1 and TRBJ2-1; 9 bases are shared with TRBD2. CDR1 and CDR2 from the germline V gene are DFQATT and SNEGSKA (reference sequence). V dropped 5 bases and J dropped 8; count of bases not matched to a gene: 4. The CDR3 extends over 12 amino acids.